The clone carrying this T cell receptor beta chain was counted a few times. The antigen remains undetermined. Each CDR3 protein is one row after TCRdb ran MiXCR on the reads. In the table there are approximately 1,000,000 distinct CDR3 sequences, about a third of which are singletons. The data are from a study of T cell repertoires in cytomegalovirus infection. Study details: In public TCR beta signatures, there were indications of both CMV infection and matching HLA type. General study points: Across the ex vivo response, the dominant clonotypes were HLA-C-restricted CMV-specific TCR beta clonotypes.

Germline values: CDR1 LNHDA, CDR2 SQIVND (reference sequence). V was clipped by 6 bases and J by 4 bases; unmatched bases: 4. The CDR3 totals 13 residues. V gene TRBV19 combines with J gene TRBJ1-2; 8 nucleotides line up with TRBD1. The sample was cultured CD8+ T cells from PBMCs, taken from culture after CMV antigen stimulation. This TCR was sampled from a human donor in good health (CMV status not recorded). Some clones in this sample may be carry-over from other donors' samples. The CDR3 bases are TGTGCCAGTAGAGGACAGGGTCCCTATGGCTACACCTTC. Protein product: CASRGQGPYGYTF.